Considering frequency, the clone carrying this T cell receptor (beta chain) is medium-sized. TRB was amplified by touch-down multiplex PCR, primer pools A and B combined. TCRdb reprocessed the multiplex PCR reads, keeping one entry per CDR3 protein, no DNA. Recorded for this sample: some 6,000 distinct CDR3 sequences. About 39,000 genome equivalents of blood DNA were amplified for TRB. The data belong to a study of T cell clusters in autoimmune cytopenias. Study as a whole: Per sample, median TRB depth was around 51,000 reads, yielding a median roughly 2,200 distinct clonotypes.

These data also featured in a second study, about T cell repertoires in aging, cancer and after chemotherapy. As that study records: Median generation probability rose over the chemotherapy interval in each cancer cohort, suggesting rebound thymic output.

Source material: peripheral blood. This sequence originates from a human donor in good health.

This CDR3 reads CASIGQGGGIGELFF. The rearrangement uses TRBV12-3 or TRBV12-4 and TRBJ2-2; TCRdb picks TRBD1, but there is no DNA to check that call. This CDR3 is 15 amino acids long.